This T cell receptor (beta chain) comes out of a study of pediatric ulcerative colitis. Findings and caveats of the study: Compared with controls, ulcerative colitis showed greater blood-rectum clone sharing.

Using immunoSEQ multiplex PCR, the repertoire was profiled, and TCRdb retains in-frame clones only, with some absent. The sample lists tens of thousands of clones, 77% occurring once. On this clone: Its target is unknown.

What was sequenced was blood. This clonotype was obtained from a boy younger than 18 with moderate ulcerative colitis.

The CDR3 DNA is TGTGCCAGCAATAACCTTGGCGAAAAACTGTTTTTT. This translates into CASNNLGEKLFF. The chain uses TRBV25-1 and TRBJ1-4; D not resolved. CDR3 length: 12 residues. Germline CDR1 and CDR2: MGHDK and SYGVNS. Between the trimmed V and J ends, which lost 7 bases and 8 bases, there was a span of 11 bases.